This T cell receptor (beta chain) was profiled in a study of OX40 agonist ivuxolimab in advanced cancers. Looking at the study overall: Dose-escalation patients had hepatocellular carcinoma, melanoma, renal cell or head and neck cancer.

V was clipped by 3 bases and J by 8 bases; unmatched bases: 6. Germline loops: CDR1 MNHNS, CDR2 SASEGT. The CDR3 runs 14 residues. Libraries were prepared by immunoSEQ multiplex PCR; TCRdb keeps only in-frame clonotypes and omits some of them. Here the sample spans thousands of clones, over 60% being singletons. This specimen consisted of CD4+ or CD8+ T cells sorted from blood, obtained in a trial of the OX40 agonist ivuxolimab. This clonotype originated in an adult with an advanced solid tumor such as melanoma, head and neck, liver or kidney cancer. The chain joins TRBV6-1 to TRBJ1-4, with 7 bases that match TRBD1. Here the CDR3 DNA reads TGTGCCAGCAGTGAGCAGGGGGAAGGGGAAAAACTGTTTTTT. Translation gives CASSEQGEGEKLFF.